This T cell receptor beta chain was identified during a study of tumor and adjacent non-tumor tissue in lung cancer. Study results and caveats: Significantly higher TCR diversity was found in tumor than normal lung. In normal lung, the top 100 clones were significantly more dominant than in tumor.

Notes on this clonotype: Its antigen is as yet unknown. The junction differs from germline at one of its ends, possibly a read error.

The template was RNA from unsorted bulk tissue. Between August and November 2014, newly diagnosed, chemotherapy-naive lung cancer patients underwent thoracic surgery in China. Three rounds of nested PCR, following a modified ARM-PCR protocol, produced the TCRbeta library. TCRdb re-derived calls from the multiplex PCR reads in MiXCR, one entry per CDR3 protein. The sample contains roughly 120,000 distinct CDR3 sequences, 75% of which appear only once. The specimen was lung tumor tissue. The origin of this receptor is a woman between 55 and 75 years old with non-small cell lung cancer.

The CDR3 region is CVSRDGGIKNIQYF. The CDR3, as DNA: TGTGTCAGCCGCGACGGGGGGATCAAAAACATTCAGTACTTC. The rearrangement uses TRBV6-2 or TRBV6-3 and TRBJ2-4; 7 bases are a match to TRBD2. The CDR3 length is 14 residues. Germline V gene data show CDR1 as MNHEY and CDR2 as SVGEGT.